What follows are 31 T cell receptor beta chains derived from one specimen sequenced in a study of blood T cell repertoires in COVID-19 (dated by TCRdb to 2019 to 2021). Libraries came from the immunoSEQ multiplex PCR assay. The source is immuneACCESS, and TCRdb retained only in-frame sequences with V and J called. Part of the clones is not carried over; for the studies checked, unresolved V genes explain less than half of this, and the remainder is unexplained. This sample has 200,000 to 300,000 clones in its table, and approximately 88% of those were observed once. Approximately 2.5% of the sample rests with the top ten. What was sequenced was PBMCs or T cells enriched from blood (not recorded which). These receptors came from a woman between 40 and 50 years old with acute COVID-19.

J is TRBJ2-3 and V is TRBV12-3 or TRBV12-4, with D maybe TRBD1 (6 bases). The CDR3 contains 11 residues. Trimming shortened V by 5 bases and J by 9 bases, and 9 bases separated the two germline ends. CDR3 DNA sequence: TGTGCCAGCAGTGGGGGCGTAACGCAGTATTTT. Translated, it gives CASSGGVTQYF.

V is TRBV7-2 and J is TRBJ1-6, with TRBD1 as a possible D gene (5 bases). In germline, CDR1 is SGHTA, CDR2 FQGNSA. Trimming stripped 2 bases from V and 9 bases from J, with 26 bases between. The CDR3 covers 19 residues. CDR3 bases: TGTGCCAGCAGCTTAATCATAGGGGCACAATACAGATTCACTTCACCCCTCCACTTT. It is translated as CASSLIIGAQYRFTSPLHF.

The V gene is TRBV4-3, the J gene TRBJ2-1; 8 bases fit TRBD2. The germline V gene encodes CDR1 LGHNA and CDR2 YSLEER. The CDR3 runs 18 residues. The V gene end was trimmed by 0 bases and the J gene end by 0 bases; junction bases not matched to a gene: 7. The CDR3 coding sequence is TGCGCCAGCAGCCAAGATCGGGGCGGGGGGAGCTCCTACAATGAGCAGTTCTTC. Its translation is CASSQDRGGGSSYNEQFF.

The genes are TRBV30 and TRBJ2-5; 8 nucleotides align to TRBD1. After removal of 5 bases from V and 2 bases from J, the junction contained 7 bases not matched to a gene. This CDR3 region has 14 residues. Germline CDR1 reads GTSNPN; CDR2 reads SVGIG (reference sequence). The CDR3 coding sequence is TGTGCCTGGGGACAGGGCACCGTGCAAGAGACCCAGTACTTC. Its protein product is CAWGQGTVQETQYF.

V usage is TRBV10-3 and J usage is TRBJ2-2, with 10 bases matching TRBD1. Unmatched junction bases numbered 3, after V lost 6 bases and J lost 5 bases. Per germline, CDR1 ENHRY and CDR2 SYGVKD. The CDR3 loop spans 14 amino acids. The CDR3 nucleotides read TGTGCCATCAGGGGGACAGGGGAAACCGGGGAGCTGTTTTTT. Amino acids: CAIRGTGETGELFF.

The chain links TRBV3-1 (or the pseudogene TRBV3-2) to TRBJ2-2, with 7 bases aligning to TRBD1. The CDR3 has 19 residues. Trimming cost V 0 bases and J 5 bases; bases outside gene matches: 15. Germline V lookup: CDR1 LGHDT, CDR2 YNNKEL (reference sequence). The CDR3 sequence is CASSQDEALRDRATGELFF. The DNA for the CDR3 is TGTGCCAGCAGCCAAGATGAGGCCCTCCGTGACAGGGCAACCGGGGAGCTGTTTTTT.

The genes are TRBV19 and TRBJ1-2; D is possibly TRBD1 (6 bases). This CDR3 region has 13 residues. In germline, CDR1 is LNHDA, CDR2 SQIVND (reference sequence). V lost 6 bases and J 5 bases, leaving 13 bases between the germline ends. The CDR3 here is CASSPGQPYGYTF. The DNA of the CDR3 is TGTGCCAGTAGCCCGGGACAACCTTATGGCTACACCTTC.

The rearrangement links TRBV27 to TRBJ2-7, with TRBD1 identical over 9 bases. This CDR3 region has 16 residues. Germline V CDR1 and CDR2: MNHEY, SMNVEV (reference sequence). Trimming cost V 5 bases and J 7 bases; bases outside gene matches: 15. As DNA, the CDR3 is TGTGCCAGCAGTCAGAGGGGGACAGGGCTACGTCGGGAGCAGTACGTC. Translating gives CASSQRGTGLRREQYV.

This CDR3 reads CASSYAGRGGTGELFF. CDR3 in DNA: TGTGCCAGCAGCTACGCTGGCAGGGGTGGGACCGGGGAGCTGTTTTTT. The V call is TRBV7-2, the J call TRBJ2-2; TRBD1 might be the D (6 bases). The germline V and J ends were trimmed by 4 bases and 5 bases, with 17 bases remaining between them. Germline V gene sequence: CDR1 SGHTA, CDR2 FQGNSA. The CDR3 runs to 16 residues.

This sequence joins TRBV19 and TRBJ1-2; the D is unclear. The CDR3 loop spans 15 amino acids. Trimming stripped 5 bases from V and 1 base from J, with 14 bases between. CDR1 is LNHDA, CDR2 SQIVND, per germline (reference sequence). CDR3 protein: CASSPRAGDNYGYTF. CDR3 DNA: TGTGCCAGTAGTCCCCGGGCGGGAGATAACTATGGCTACACCTTC.

The chain uses TRBV9 and TRBJ1-6, with D hard to call. The CDR3 runs 14 residues. The V end was cut by 0 bases, the J end by 9 bases, with 10 bases between. Germline CDR1 SGDLS, CDR2 YYNGEE. The CDR3 sequence: CASSVVAFGSPLHF. The CDR3 DNA reads TGTGCCAGCAGCGTAGTGGCATTTGGTTCACCCCTCCACTTT.

V usage is TRBV10-3 and J usage is TRBJ2-3; tentative D call: TRBD2 (5 bases). The V gene lost 0 bases and the J gene lost 1 base, with 11 bases spanning the gap. This CDR3 has 16 amino acids. Germline V gene data show CDR1 as ENHRY and CDR2 as SYGVKD. The CDR3 sequence is CAISESMVGGTDTQYF. The CDR3 nucleotides read TGTGCCATCAGTGAGTCAATGGTCGGGGGCACAGATACGCAGTATTTT.

The genes are TRBV12-5 and TRBJ1-6; the match to TRBD1 covers 8 bases. V dropped 1 base and J dropped 11; count of bases not matched to a gene: 4. This CDR3 is built from 14 residues. Germline loops: CDR1 LGHNT, CDR2 FRNRAP. The CDR3, as DNA: TGTGCTAGTGGTTTGGACGGACAGGGAACACCCCTCCACTTT. Protein: CASGLDGQGTPLHF.

The chain is built from TRBV24-1 and TRBJ1-4; 10 bases line up with TRBD1. This CDR3 is 16 amino acids long. Germline V CDR1 and CDR2: KGHDR, SFDVKD. V was pared by 3 bases and J by 7 bases, with 7 bases of the junction left unmatched. The CDR3: CATSDPTGTGVEKLFF. The CDR3 DNA is TGTGCCACCAGTGATCCAACCGGGACAGGGGTTGAAAAACTGTTTTTT.

The chain links TRBV20-1 to TRBJ1-2; 7 bases agree with TRBD1. CDR1 is DFQATT, CDR2 SNEGSKA, per germline (reference sequence). This CDR3 has 13 residues. Losses at the gene ends were 3 bases for V and 7 bases for J; bases not matched to a gene: 8. The CDR3 is CSASIQGIGGYTF. As DNA, the CDR3 is TGCAGTGCTAGTATACAGGGGATCGGTGGCTACACCTTC.

The chain employs TRBV21-1 and TRBJ2-5; the DNA was not compared with TRBD2, the D call given in the table. TRBV21-1 is termed a pseudogene. This CDR3 region has 15 residues. Written as DNA, the CDR3 is TGTGCCAGCAGCAAATTCTTGCGGCGGCAAGAGACCCAGTACTTC. Amino acid sequence: CASSKFLRRQETQYF.

This clone was seen once. The chain recombines TRBV2 with TRBJ1-2; tentatively, D is TRBD1 (5 bases). The CDR3 length is 14 residues. Trimming removed 6 bases from V and 0 bases from J, with 11 bases in between. In germline, CDR1 is SNHLY, CDR2 FYNNEI. CDR3 bases: TGTGCCAGCAGGCCAAGGGGAACTAACTATGGCTACACCTTC. Translating it yields CASRPRGTNYGYTF.

The chain is built from TRBV19 and TRBJ1-2; D not resolved. Germline CDR1 reads LNHDA; CDR2 reads SQIVND (reference sequence). The CDR3 spans 11 residues. V lost 5 bases and J lost 7, with 8 bases in between. CDR3 protein: CASSPASGYTF. The CDR3 coding sequence is TGTGCCAGTAGTCCCGCGAGTGGCTACACCTTC.

The chain couples TRBV9 to TRBJ2-7; D ambiguous. CDR1 and CDR2 from the germline V gene are SGDLS and YYNGEE. The CDR3 is made up of 14 amino acids. V lost 0 bases and J lost 2, with 9 bases in between. The CDR3 reads CASSVATVPYEQYF. The CDR3 DNA sequence: TGTGCCAGCAGCGTAGCTACAGTCCCCTACGAGCAGTACTTC.

The CDR3 bases are TGTGCCAGCAGTTCTTACTATAATTCACCCCTCCACTTT. It translates to CASSSYYNSPLHF. The chain combines TRBV12-3 or TRBV12-4 with TRBJ1-6; no definite D call. Trimming took off 4 bases at V and 3 bases at J, with 4 bases between the two ends. This CDR3 has 13 residues.

The chain is built from TRBV29-1 and TRBJ2-3; no definite D call. This CDR3 region has 11 residues. V shed 7 bases and J shed 2 bases, with 7 bases lying between them. From germline, CDR1 is SQVTM and CDR2 ANQGSEA. CDR3 amino acids: CSADITDTQYF. Here the CDR3 DNA reads TGCAGCGCAGACATCACAGATACGCAGTATTTT.

The chain uses TRBV25-1 and TRBJ1-6; TRBD1 matches 7 bases. Germline lookup yields CDR1 MGHDK and CDR2 SYGVNS. The CDR3 consists of 13 residues. V gave up 6 bases and J gave up 5 bases; unmatched junction bases: 1. CDR3 sequence (DNA): TGTGCCAGCAGGGGGACAGATAATTCACCCCTCCACTTT. Encoded protein: CASRGTDNSPLHF.

V gene TRBV2 combines with J gene TRBJ1-2, with a possible D match to TRBD1 (5 bases). Germline V gene sequence: CDR1 SNHLY, CDR2 FYNNEI. The V end lost 6 bases, the J end lost 0 bases, and 11 bases lay between the germline ends. The CDR3 has 14 amino acids. Here the CDR3 reads CASSLGLTNYGYTF. The CDR3 coding sequence is TGTGCCAGCAGCCTGGGGCTGACTAACTATGGCTACACCTTC.

The V gene is TRBV2, the J gene TRBJ1-5; D ambiguous. CDR1 is SNHLY and CDR2 is FYNNEI in the germline V gene. Trimming cost V 4 bases and J 5 bases, with 9 bases left between them. The CDR3 totals 13 residues. DNA for the CDR3: TGTGCCAGCAGTGGTTGGCGGGATCAGCCCCAGCATTTT. Amino acids: CASSGWRDQPQHF.

The chain employs TRBV3-1 (or the pseudogene TRBV3-2) and TRBJ1-1; a weak D match, TRBD1 (5 bases). The germline V gene has CDR1 LGHDT and CDR2 YNNKEL (reference sequence). The CDR3 is made up of 17 amino acids. Between the trimmed V and J ends, which lost 1 base and 2 bases, there was a span of 17 bases. The CDR3 loop is CASSQGNRLQGNTEAFF. The CDR3 coding sequence is TGTGCCAGCAGCCAAGGGAATCGGCTTCAGGGTAACACTGAAGCTTTCTTT.

This clone was seen only a few times. J is TRBJ2-7 and V is TRBV20-1; 7 bases fit TRBD1. The V and J ends lost 3 bases and 4 bases, in that order; junction bases with no gene match: 6. The CDR3 is made up of 13 amino acids. CDR1 is DFQATT and CDR2 is SNEGSKA in the germline V gene (reference sequence). The CDR3 DNA is TGCAGTGCTAGTGGTCGGACAGGTTACGAGCAGTACTTC. Amino acids: CSASGRTGYEQYF.

The rearrangement uses TRBV13 and TRBJ1-2; 11 bases fit TRBD1. Germline V gene data show CDR1 as PRHDT and CDR2 as FYEKMQ (reference sequence). The CDR3 has 15 amino acids. Trimming cost V 2 bases and J 4 bases; bases outside gene matches: 3. The CDR3 DNA follows: TGTGCCAGCAGCTTATCCGGGACAGGGGGCTATGGCTACACCTTC. The encoded protein is CASSLSGTGGYGYTF.

The chain uses TRBV4-1 and TRBJ2-7, with D perhaps TRBD2 (5 bases). Germline CDR1 MGHRA, CDR2 YSYEKL. V was pared by 0 bases and J by 5 bases, with 17 bases between. This CDR3 has 16 amino acids. CDR3 protein: CASSQDPMRVVHEQYF. The CDR3 DNA reads as TGCGCCAGCAGCCAAGATCCCATGAGGGTTGTCCACGAGCAGTACTTC.

The gene calls are TRBV20-1 and TRBJ2-1; no clear D. The CDR3 length is 12 residues. The ends were cut back, 3 bases at V and 9 bases at J, with 12 bases in the middle. The germline CDR1 and CDR2 sequences are DFQATT and SNEGSKA (reference sequence). CDR3 bases: TGCAGTGCTAGTTCAGTTTCTGGTGAGCAGTTCTTC. This sequence encodes CSASSVSGEQFF.

The chain recombines TRBV9 with TRBJ2-3, with 7 nucleotides matching TRBD2. Per germline, CDR1 SGDLS and CDR2 YYNGEE. This CDR3 has 15 residues. J lost 3 bases, V lost 6 bases, and 10 bases had no gene match. In DNA form, the CDR3 reads TGTGCCAGCACCAAGCGGGGAGGGGAAACAGATACGCAGTATTTT. It codes for CASTKRGGETDTQYF.

The chain has TRBV7-2 and TRBJ2-5, with a possible D match to TRBD2 (5 bases). CDR3 length: 15 residues. Germline V gene lookup returns CDR1 SGHTA and CDR2 FQGNSA. The V gene lost 0 bases and the J gene lost 5 bases, with 13 bases spanning the gap. The CDR3 is CASSLAASSWETQYF. Here the CDR3 DNA reads TGTGCCAGCAGCTTAGCAGCCTCTAGCTGGGAGACCCAGTACTTC. Using reference TRBV7-2 and TRBJ2-5 for the parts outside the CDR3, the full variable domain is GAGVSQSPSNKVTEKGKDVELRCDPISGHTALYWYRQSLGQGLEFLIYFQGNSAPDKSGLPSDRFSAERTGGSVSTLTIQRTQQEDSAVYLCASSLAASSWETQYFGPGTRLLVL.